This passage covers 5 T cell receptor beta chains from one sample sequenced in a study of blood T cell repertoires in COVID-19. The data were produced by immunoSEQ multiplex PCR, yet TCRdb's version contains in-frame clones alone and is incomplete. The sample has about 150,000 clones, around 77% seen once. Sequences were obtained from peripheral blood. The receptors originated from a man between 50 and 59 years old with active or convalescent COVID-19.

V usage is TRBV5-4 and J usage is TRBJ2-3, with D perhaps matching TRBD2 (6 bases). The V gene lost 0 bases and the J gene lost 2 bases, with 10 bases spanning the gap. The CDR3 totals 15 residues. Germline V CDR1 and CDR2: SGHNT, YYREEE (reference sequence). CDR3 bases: TGTGCCAGCAGCTTGGCCGGGAGCTCCACAGATACGCAGTATTTT. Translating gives CASSLAGSSTDTQYF.

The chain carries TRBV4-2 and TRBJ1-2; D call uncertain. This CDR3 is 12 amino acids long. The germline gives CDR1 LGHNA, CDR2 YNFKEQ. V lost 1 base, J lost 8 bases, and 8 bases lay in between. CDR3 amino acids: CASSQGERGYTF. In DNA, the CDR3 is TGTGCCAGCAGCCAAGGCGAGCGAGGCTACACCTTC.

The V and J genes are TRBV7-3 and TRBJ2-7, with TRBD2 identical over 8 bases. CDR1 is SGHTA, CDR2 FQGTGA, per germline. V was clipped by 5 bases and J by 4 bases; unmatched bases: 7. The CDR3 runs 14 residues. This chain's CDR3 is CASSPRAGVYEQYF. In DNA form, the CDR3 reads TGTGCCAGCAGCCCACGAGCGGGAGTATACGAGCAGTACTTC.

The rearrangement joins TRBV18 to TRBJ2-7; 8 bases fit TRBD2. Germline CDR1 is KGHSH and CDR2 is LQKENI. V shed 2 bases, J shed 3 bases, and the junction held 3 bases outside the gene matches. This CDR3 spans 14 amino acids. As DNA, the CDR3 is TGTGCCAGCTCACCATCGGGAGGGAGCTACGAGCAGTACTTC. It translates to CASSPSGGSYEQYF.

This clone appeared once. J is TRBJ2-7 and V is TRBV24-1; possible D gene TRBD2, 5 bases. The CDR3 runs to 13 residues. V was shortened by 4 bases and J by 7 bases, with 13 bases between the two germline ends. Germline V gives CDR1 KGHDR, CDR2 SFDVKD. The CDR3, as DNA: TGTGCCACCAGTGACCCCCCACTAGTGGAGCAGTACTTC. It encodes CATSDPPLVEQYF.